This T cell receptor beta chain was sequenced during a study of neurological immune-mediated disorders. This clonotype was seen at least ten times. Its target is not known. In germline, CDR1 is SGHVS, CDR2 FNYEAQ. V was clipped by 0 bases and J by 4 bases; unmatched bases: 12. The CDR3 runs 19 residues. Time point in this sample: longitudinal time-point 1 (baseline). 2 million PBMCs stored at -80 C were the source of the unsorted libraries. The method for making cDNA was 5'RACE, and it used 10-nucleotide random UMIs. TCRdb re-called the 5' RACE reads through MiXCR, storing one row per CDR3 protein. The table records approximately 70,000 distinct CDR3 sequences, roughly a tenth of them present only once. Study results and caveats: Private repertoires in all groups were suggested by the finding that expanded clones across subjects shared no CDR3 amino acid sequences. Patients with HTLV-1-associated myelopathy had the highest level of TCR clonal expansion, whereas patients with multiple sclerosis had the lowest level, falling beneath the level found in healthy controls.

The TCR originated in a man aged 30 to 45 in good health. V usage is TRBV7-6 and J usage is TRBJ2-6, with TRBD1 matching 7 bases. Sequences were obtained from PBMCs. The CDR3 DNA is TGTGCCAGCAGCTTAGCTTCCGACAGGGACAATTGGGGGGCCAACGTCCTGACTTTC. Translated: CASSLASDRDNWGANVLTF.